The 11 T cell receptor beta chains below all came from one sample that was sequenced in a study of immune cell composition in non-small cell lung cancer. Using immunoSEQ multiplex PCR, the repertoire was profiled, and TCRdb retains in-frame clones only, with some absent. The sample yields fewer than 8,000 clones, 65% to 85% seen once. The sequencing sample was made of lung tumor tissue. The receptor source for this set is a human donor with non-small cell lung cancer.

The chain couples TRBV9 to TRBJ2-3; 10 bases map to TRBD1. V lost 1 base and J lost 7; bases outside the gene matches: 6. The CDR3 runs to 15 residues. The V gene's germline CDR1 is SGDLS and CDR2 YYNGEE. The CDR3 reads CASSVTTGGMNTQYF. DNA for the CDR3: TGTGCCAGCAGCGTAACGACAGGGGGCATGAATACGCAGTATTTT.

The chain combines TRBV6-1 with TRBJ2-2; D uncertain. Trimming pared 6 bases from V and 7 bases from J, leaving 12 bases between. Germline V gene sequence: CDR1 MNHNS, CDR2 SASEGT. The CDR3 sequence is 13 residues long. The CDR3 DNA sequence: TGTGCCAGCAGCCTTAAATCGGGCGGGGAGCTGTTTTTT. This codes for CASSLKSGGELFF.

The rearrangement links TRBV6-1 to TRBJ2-7, with 8 bases identical to TRBD2. V shed 7 bases and J 1 base; nucleotides not matched to a gene: 6. Germline CDR1 reads MNHNS; CDR2 reads SASEGT. The CDR3 spans 14 residues. The CDR3 reads CASKRAGESYEQYF. The CDR3 DNA reads TGTGCCAGCAAGCGAGCGGGAGAATCCTACGAGCAGTACTTC.

This rearrangement joins TRBV2 to TRBJ1-5, with D uncertain. This CDR3 contains 13 residues. V was cut by 6 bases and J by 7 bases, with 13 bases left in between. Germline lookup yields CDR1 SNHLY and CDR2 FYNNEI. CDR3 sequence reads: CASRFDTGQPQHF. CDR3 bases: TGTGCCAGCAGGTTTGACACTGGGCAGCCCCAGCATTTT.

The genes are TRBV7-9 and TRBJ2-7, with D possibly TRBD2 on 6 matching bases. Trimming pared 3 bases from V and 8 bases from J, leaving 20 bases between. CDR1 and CDR2 from the germline V gene are SEHNR and FQNEAQ (reference sequence). This CDR3 is built from 15 residues. The CDR3 sequence is CASSLMGGNLRQQYF. The CDR3 region has the DNA TGTGCCAGCAGCTTGATGGGGGGAAACCTGCGGCAGCAGTACTTC.

This clone came up a few times. CDR3 DNA sequence: TGCGCCAGCAGCGTACAGGGATTCTCTGGGGCCAACGTCCTGACTTTC. Amino acid sequence: CASSVQGFSGANVLTF. The chain combines TRBV5-1 with TRBJ2-6; weak D call: TRBD1 (6 bases). CDR3 length: 16 residues. The V gene's germline CDR1 is SGHRS and CDR2 YFSETQ. V lost 4 bases, J lost 0 bases, and 11 bases lay in between. Full variable domain (outside the CDR3, taken from reference TRBV5-1 and TRBJ2-6): KAGVTQTPRYLIKTRGQQVTLSCSPISGHRSVSWYQQTPGQGLQFLFEYFSETQRNKGNFPGRFSGRQFSNSRSEMNVSTLELGDSALYLCASSVQGFSGANVLTFGAGSRLTVL.

The rearrangement joins TRBV4-2 to TRBJ1-3; 8 bases match TRBD1. V was clipped by 0 bases and J by 4 bases; unmatched bases: 8. This CDR3 region has 17 residues. CDR1 and CDR2 from the germline V gene are LGHNA and YNFKEQ. CDR3 region: CASSQDPRQGLGNTIYF. In DNA form, the CDR3 reads TGTGCCAGCAGCCAAGATCCGCGACAGGGGCTCGGAAACACCATATATTTT.

The rearrangement uses TRBV27 and TRBJ2-1, with 8 bases identical to TRBD2. The CDR3 is 13 residues long. The ends lost 7 bases at V and 10 bases at J; junction bases unmatched: 9. CDR1 and CDR2 (germline): MNHEY, SMNVEV (reference sequence). The CDR3 DNA is TGTGCCAGCATGCCGGGAGGGCCTGGGGAGCAGTTCTTC. Translated: CASMPGGPGEQFF.

The chain has TRBV11-2 and TRBJ1-6; TRBD1 matches 8 bases. Germline V gives CDR1 SGHAT, CDR2 FQNNGV. Germline trimming cut 1 base from V and 10 bases from J; bases unmatched to any gene: 6. The CDR3 is 15 residues long. The CDR3 sequence is CASSLGGQGSSPLHF. The CDR3 region has the DNA TGTGCCAGCAGCTTAGGTGGACAGGGTAGCTCACCCCTCCACTTT.

This chain connects TRBV10-1 to TRBJ2-1, with 8 bases that match TRBD2. The V gene end was trimmed by 4 bases and the J gene end by 7 bases; junction bases not matched to a gene: 3. Looked up from germline, CDR1 is WNHNN and CDR2 is SYGVQD (reference sequence). This CDR3 region has 13 residues. As DNA, the CDR3 is TGCGCCAGCAGTGCGGGAGGGCTGAATGAGCAGTTCTTC. This sequence encodes CASSAGGLNEQFF.

V gene TRBV5-8 combines with J gene TRBJ2-1; 7 positions match TRBD1. The V and J ends lost 0 bases and 3 bases, in that order; junction bases with no gene match: 3. From germline, CDR1 is SGHTS and CDR2 YDEGEE. The CDR3 is 15 residues long. CDR3 nucleotide sequence: TGTGCCAGCAGCTTGGAGGGGGCCAACTACAATGAGCAGTTCTTC. It yields the protein CASSLEGANYNEQFF.